In this sample, the clone carrying this T cell receptor (beta chain) turned up many times. This record belongs to a study of blood T cells in healthy people across ages. The CDR3 contains 14 residues. V was clipped by 5 bases and J by 6 bases, with 14 bases between them. Germline V gene data show CDR1 as SGHTA and CDR2 as FQGNSA. Sample-barcoded 5' priming and a J-beta primer mix drove a second PCR of about 6 to 12 cycles. Sequencing recovered at least 2.5 million CDR3-containing paired-end reads from each sample. One entry per CDR3 protein results from TCRdb running MiXCR on the 5' RACE reads. The table lists hundreds of thousands of distinct CDR3 sequences, around 41% of them singletons.

Sequenced: blood. The source is an elderly man in good health. The chain couples TRBV7-2 to TRBJ2-1; tentatively, D is TRBD2 (5 bases). Written as DNA, the CDR3 is TGTGCCAGCAGCGCGGGCGGCCTAACCAATGAGCAGTTCTTC. Protein product: CASSAGGLTNEQFF.